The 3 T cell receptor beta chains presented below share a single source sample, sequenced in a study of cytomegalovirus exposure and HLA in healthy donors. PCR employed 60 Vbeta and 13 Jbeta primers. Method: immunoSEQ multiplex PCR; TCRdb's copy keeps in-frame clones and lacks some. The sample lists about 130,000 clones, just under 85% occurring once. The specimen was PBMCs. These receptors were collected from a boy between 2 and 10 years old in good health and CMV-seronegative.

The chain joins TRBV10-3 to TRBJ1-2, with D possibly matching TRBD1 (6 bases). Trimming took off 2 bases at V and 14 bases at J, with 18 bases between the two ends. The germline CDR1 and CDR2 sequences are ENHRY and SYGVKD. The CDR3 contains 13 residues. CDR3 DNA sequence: TGTGCCATCAGTGAGCCCAGTAGGGGGAGAGGTACCTTC. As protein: CAISEPSRGRGTF.

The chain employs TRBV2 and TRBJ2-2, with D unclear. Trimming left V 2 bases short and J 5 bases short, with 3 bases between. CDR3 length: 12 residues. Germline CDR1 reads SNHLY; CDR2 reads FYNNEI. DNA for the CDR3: TGTGCCAGCAGTGAACGGACCGGGGAGCTGTTTTTT. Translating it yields CASSERTGELFF.

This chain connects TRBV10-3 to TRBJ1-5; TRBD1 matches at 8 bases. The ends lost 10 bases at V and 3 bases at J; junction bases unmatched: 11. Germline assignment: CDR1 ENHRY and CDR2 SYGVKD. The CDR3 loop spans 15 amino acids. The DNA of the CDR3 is TGTGCCACCAACGGGGGACAGGATTACAATCAGCCCCAGCATTTT. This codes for CATNGGQDYNQPQHF.